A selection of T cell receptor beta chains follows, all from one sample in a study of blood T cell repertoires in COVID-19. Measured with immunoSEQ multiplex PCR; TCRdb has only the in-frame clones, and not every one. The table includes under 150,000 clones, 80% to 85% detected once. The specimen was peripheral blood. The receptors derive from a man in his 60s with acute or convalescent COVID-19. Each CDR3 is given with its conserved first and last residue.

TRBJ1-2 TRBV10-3 CAAGTGVGYGYTF
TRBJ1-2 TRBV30 CAWSVTRGGYTF
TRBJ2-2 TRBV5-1 CASSTRLNTGELFF
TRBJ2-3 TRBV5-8 CASSLVLDITDTQYF
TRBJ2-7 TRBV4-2 CASSQEHSGGIYEQYF
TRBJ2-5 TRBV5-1 CASSLAGIQETQYF
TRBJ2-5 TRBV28 CASTGGETQYF
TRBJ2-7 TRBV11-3 CASSLDGSSYEQYF
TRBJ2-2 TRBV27 CATQGANTGELFF
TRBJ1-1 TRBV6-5 CASSPQGTVDTEAFF
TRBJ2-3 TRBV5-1 CASSPKAGGSTDTQYF
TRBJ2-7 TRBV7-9 CASSLASGTTLLAYEQYF
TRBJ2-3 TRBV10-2 CASTGQPLLSDTQYF
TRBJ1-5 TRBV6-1 CASSDDRPLSPQHF
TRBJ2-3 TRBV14 CASSHWEGQNTQYF
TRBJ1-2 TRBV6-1 CASSEVVVVSNYGYTF
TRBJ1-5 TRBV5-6 CASSLRGPGNQPQHF
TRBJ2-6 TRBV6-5 CASSYSRFGGANVLTF
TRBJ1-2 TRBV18 CASSPDRVYGYTF
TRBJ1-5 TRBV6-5 CASSSRQGGWQPQHF
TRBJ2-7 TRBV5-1 CASSQETGNLHEQYF
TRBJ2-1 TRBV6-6 CASSRLAGGNEQFF
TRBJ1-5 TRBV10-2 CASSWDRGFNQPQHF
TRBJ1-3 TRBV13 CASSLSRALSGNTIYF
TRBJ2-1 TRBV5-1 CASSRGASGRLYNEQFF